These 5 T cell receptor beta chains were sequenced from one sample in a study of cytomegalovirus exposure and HLA in healthy donors. Primers for the PCR totalled 60 Vbeta and 13 Jbeta. Data came from immunoSEQ multiplex PCR; TCRdb stores just in-frame clones and leaves some out. The data hold approximately 190,000 clones, with around 85% observed a single time. The specimen was PBMCs. Every receptor here comes from a man aged 35 to 55 in good health and CMV-seropositive.

This chain links TRBV6-6 with TRBJ1-6; 7 positions agree with TRBD1. The CDR3 length is 15 residues. Germline V gene sequence: CDR1 MNHNY, CDR2 SVGAGI (reference sequence). The junction had 6 bases not matched to a gene; V was cut back by 6 bases and J by 4 bases. The CDR3 sequence is CASRLRDRYNSPLHF. CDR3 bases: TGTGCCAGCAGGCTAAGGGACAGATATAATTCACCCCTCCACTTT.

The chain employs TRBV7-9 and TRBJ2-6; 7 bases map to TRBD1. V was clipped by 3 bases and J by 0 bases; unmatched bases: 11. Germline-derived CDR1 and CDR2 are SEHNR and FQNEAQ (reference sequence). This CDR3 has 19 amino acids. The CDR3, as DNA: TGTGCCAGCAGCTTTCCGGGACAGACTTCTATCTCTGGGGCCAACGTCCTGACTTTC. It specifies CASSFPGQTSISGANVLTF.

The genes are TRBV7-9 and TRBJ2-7; tentative D call: TRBD2 (6 bases). Germline lookup yields CDR1 SEHNR and CDR2 FQNEAQ (reference sequence). V dropped 7 bases and J dropped 3 bases, with 16 bases sitting between them. This CDR3 has 14 amino acids. The CDR3, as DNA: TGTGCCAGCACCCCTGGGGACGGGGGCTACGAGCAGTACTTC. Translation gives CASTPGDGGYEQYF.

The chain links TRBV29-1 to TRBJ2-7; 8 bases are shared with TRBD2. This CDR3 comprises 14 residues. CDR1 is SQVTM, CDR2 ANQGSEA, per germline. V dropped 6 bases and J dropped 0; count of bases not matched to a gene: 7. The CDR3 DNA is TGCAGCGTCGCGGCGGGGGGTCTCTCCTACGAGCAGTACTTC. Protein sequence: CSVAAGGLSYEQYF.

This chain connects TRBV10-3 to TRBJ1-6, with D maybe TRBD1 (6 bases). The germline V gene has CDR1 ENHRY and CDR2 SYGVKD. V lost 4 bases to trimming and J lost 9 bases, with 16 bases between them. There are 15 residues in the CDR3. CDR3 in amino acids: CAISADSSGGSPLHF. The CDR3 DNA is TGTGCCATCAGTGCGGACAGTTCTGGTGGTTCACCCCTCCACTTT.